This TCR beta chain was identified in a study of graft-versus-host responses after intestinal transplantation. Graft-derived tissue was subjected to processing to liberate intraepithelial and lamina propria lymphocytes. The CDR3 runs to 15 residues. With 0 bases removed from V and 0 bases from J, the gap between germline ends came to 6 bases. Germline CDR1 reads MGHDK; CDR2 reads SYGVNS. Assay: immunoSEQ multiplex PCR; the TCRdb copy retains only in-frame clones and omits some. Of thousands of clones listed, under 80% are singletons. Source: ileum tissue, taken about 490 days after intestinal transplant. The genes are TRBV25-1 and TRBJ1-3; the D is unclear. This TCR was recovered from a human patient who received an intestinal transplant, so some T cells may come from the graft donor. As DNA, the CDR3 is TGTGCCAGCAGTGAATATAGGAGCTCTGGAAACACCATATATTTT. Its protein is CASSEYRSSGNTIYF.